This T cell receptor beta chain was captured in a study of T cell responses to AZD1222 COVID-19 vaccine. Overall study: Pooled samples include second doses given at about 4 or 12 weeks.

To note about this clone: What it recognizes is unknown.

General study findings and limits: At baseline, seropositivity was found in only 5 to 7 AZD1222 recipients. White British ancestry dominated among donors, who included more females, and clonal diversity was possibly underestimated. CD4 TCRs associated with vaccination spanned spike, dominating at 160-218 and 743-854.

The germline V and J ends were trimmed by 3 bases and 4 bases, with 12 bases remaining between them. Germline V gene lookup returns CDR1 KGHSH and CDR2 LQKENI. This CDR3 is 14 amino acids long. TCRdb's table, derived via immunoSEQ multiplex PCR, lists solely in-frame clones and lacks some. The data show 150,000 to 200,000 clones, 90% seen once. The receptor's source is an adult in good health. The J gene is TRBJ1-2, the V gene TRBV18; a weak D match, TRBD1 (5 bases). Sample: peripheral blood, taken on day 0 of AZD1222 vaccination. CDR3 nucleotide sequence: TGTGCCAGCTCACCTGCACCGGGGCCCTATGGCTACACCTTC. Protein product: CASSPAPGPYGYTF. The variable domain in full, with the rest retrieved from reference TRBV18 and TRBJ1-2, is NAGVMQNPRHLVRRRGQEARLRCSPMKGHSHVYWYRQLPEEGLKFMVYLQKENIIDESGMPKERFSAEFPKEGPSILRIQQVVRGDSAAYFCASSPAPGPYGYTFGSGTRLTVV.